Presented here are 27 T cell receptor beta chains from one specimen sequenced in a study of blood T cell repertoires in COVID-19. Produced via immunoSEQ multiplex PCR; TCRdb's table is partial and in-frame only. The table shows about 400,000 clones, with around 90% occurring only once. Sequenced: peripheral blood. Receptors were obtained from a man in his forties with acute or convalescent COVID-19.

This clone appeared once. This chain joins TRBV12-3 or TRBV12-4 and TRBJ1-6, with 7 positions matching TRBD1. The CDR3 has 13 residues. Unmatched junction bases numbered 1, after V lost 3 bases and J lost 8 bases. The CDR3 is CASSFQGDSPLHF. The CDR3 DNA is TGTGCCAGCAGTTTCCAGGGGGATTCACCCCTCCACTTT.

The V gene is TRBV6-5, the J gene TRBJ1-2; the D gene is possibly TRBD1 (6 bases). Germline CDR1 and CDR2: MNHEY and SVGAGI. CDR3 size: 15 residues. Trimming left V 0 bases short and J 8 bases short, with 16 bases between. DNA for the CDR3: TGTGCCAGCAGTTACTCCCATGACAGGACGGAGGGCTACACCTTC. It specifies CASSYSHDRTEGYTF.

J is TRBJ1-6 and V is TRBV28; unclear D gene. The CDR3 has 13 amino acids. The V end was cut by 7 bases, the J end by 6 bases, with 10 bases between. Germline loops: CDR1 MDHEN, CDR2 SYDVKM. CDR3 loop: CASTPEGNSPLHF. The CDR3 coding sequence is TGTGCCAGCACTCCTGAGGGTAATTCACCCCTCCACTTT.

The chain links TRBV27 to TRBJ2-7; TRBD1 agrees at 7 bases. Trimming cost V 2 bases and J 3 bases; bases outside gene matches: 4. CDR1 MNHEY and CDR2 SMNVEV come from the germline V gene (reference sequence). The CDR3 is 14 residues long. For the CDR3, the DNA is TGTGCCAGCAGTTTAAGGACAGGTAACTACGAGCAGTACTTC. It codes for CASSLRTGNYEQYF.

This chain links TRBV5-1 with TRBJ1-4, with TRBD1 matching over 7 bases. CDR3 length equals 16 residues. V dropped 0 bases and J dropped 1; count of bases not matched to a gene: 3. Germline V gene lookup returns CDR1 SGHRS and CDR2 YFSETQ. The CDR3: CASSLARTGTNEKLFF. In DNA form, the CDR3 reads TGCGCCAGCAGCTTGGCCCGGACAGGAACTAATGAAAAACTGTTTTTT. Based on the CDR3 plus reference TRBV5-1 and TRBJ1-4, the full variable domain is KAGVTQTPRYLIKTRGQQVTLSCSPISGHRSVSWYQQTPGQGLQFLFEYFSETQRNKGNFPGRFSGRQFSNSRSEMNVSTLELGDSALYLCASSLARTGTNEKLFFGSGTQLSVL.

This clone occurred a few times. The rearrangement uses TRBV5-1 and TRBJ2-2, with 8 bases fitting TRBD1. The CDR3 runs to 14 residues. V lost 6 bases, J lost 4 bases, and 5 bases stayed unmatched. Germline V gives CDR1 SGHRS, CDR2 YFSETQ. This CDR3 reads CASTPDRATGELFF. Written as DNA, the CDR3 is TGCGCCAGCACGCCGGACAGGGCCACCGGGGAGCTGTTTTTT.

For the CDR3, the DNA is TGTGCCAGCAGTTTCCCACCGGGGCAGGGGATACCCTATGGCTACACCTTC. It is translated as CASSFPPGQGIPYGYTF. The chain has TRBV28 and TRBJ1-2, with D perhaps TRBD1 (6 bases). CDR1 is MDHEN, CDR2 SYDVKM, per germline. Trimming removed 3 bases at V and 4 bases at J, with 21 bases between. CDR3 length: 17 amino acids.

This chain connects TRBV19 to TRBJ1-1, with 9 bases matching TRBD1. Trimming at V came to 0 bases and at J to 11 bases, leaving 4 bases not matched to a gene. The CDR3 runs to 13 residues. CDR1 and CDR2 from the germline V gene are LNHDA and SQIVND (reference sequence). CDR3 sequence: CASSIDRDREAFF. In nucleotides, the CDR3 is TGTGCCAGTAGTATAGATAGGGACAGGGAGGCTTTCTTT.

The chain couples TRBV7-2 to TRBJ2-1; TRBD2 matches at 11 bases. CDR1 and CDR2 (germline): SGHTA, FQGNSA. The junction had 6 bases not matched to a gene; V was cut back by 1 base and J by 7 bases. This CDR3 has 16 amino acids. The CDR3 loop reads CASSLVSGGAGNEQFF. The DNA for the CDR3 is TGTGCCAGCAGCTTAGTTAGCGGGGGGGCGGGTAATGAGCAGTTCTTC.

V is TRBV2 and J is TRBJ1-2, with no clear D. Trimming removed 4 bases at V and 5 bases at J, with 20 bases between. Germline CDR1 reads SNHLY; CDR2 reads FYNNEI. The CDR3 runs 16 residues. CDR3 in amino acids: CASSVREKEGGYGYTF. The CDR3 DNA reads TGTGCCAGCAGTGTAAGGGAAAAGGAAGGAGGGTATGGCTACACCTTC.

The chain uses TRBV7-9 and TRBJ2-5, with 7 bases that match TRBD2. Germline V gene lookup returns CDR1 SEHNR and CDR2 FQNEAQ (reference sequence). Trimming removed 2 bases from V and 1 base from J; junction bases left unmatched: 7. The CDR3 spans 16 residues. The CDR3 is CASSLRSREAQETQYF. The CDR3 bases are TGTGCCAGCAGCTTAAGGTCTCGGGAGGCCCAAGAGACCCAGTACTTC.

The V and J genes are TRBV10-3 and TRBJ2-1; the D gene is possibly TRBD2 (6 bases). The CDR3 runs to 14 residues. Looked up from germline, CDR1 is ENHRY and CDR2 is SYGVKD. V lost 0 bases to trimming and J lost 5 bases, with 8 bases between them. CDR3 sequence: CAISESGGDNEQFF. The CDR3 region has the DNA TGTGCCATCAGTGAGTCGGGCGGGGACAATGAGCAGTTCTTC.

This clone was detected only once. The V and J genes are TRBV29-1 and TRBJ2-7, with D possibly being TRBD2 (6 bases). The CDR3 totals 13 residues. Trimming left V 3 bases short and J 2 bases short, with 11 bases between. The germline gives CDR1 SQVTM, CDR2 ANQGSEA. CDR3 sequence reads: CSVDGGGPYEQYF. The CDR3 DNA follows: TGCAGCGTTGACGGCGGAGGGCCCTACGAGCAGTACTTC.

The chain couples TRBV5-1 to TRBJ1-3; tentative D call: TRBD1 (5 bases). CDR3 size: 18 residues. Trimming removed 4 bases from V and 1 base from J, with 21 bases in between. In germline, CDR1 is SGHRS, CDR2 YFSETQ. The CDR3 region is CASSLTGQPYESGNTIYF. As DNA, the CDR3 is TGCGCCAGCAGCCTTACTGGACAACCTTATGAATCTGGAAACACCATATATTTT.

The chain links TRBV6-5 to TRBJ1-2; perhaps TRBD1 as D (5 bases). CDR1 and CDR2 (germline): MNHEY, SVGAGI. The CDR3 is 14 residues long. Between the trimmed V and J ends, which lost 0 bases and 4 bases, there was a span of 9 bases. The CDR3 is CASSYSGGSYGYTF. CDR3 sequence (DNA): TGTGCCAGCAGTTACTCGGGGGGGTCCTATGGCTACACCTTC.

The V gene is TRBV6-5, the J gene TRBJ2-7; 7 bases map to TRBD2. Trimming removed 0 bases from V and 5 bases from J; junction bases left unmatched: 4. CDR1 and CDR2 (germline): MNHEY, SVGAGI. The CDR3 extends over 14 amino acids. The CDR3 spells CASSYSSRGDEQYF. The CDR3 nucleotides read TGTGCCAGCAGTTACTCTTCCCGGGGGGACGAGCAGTACTTC.

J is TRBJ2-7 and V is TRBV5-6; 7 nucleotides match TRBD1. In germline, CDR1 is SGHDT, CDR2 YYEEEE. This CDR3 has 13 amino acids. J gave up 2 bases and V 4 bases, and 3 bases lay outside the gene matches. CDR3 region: CASSPGTAYEQYF. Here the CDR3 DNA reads TGTGCCAGCAGCCCAGGGACAGCCTACGAGCAGTACTTC.

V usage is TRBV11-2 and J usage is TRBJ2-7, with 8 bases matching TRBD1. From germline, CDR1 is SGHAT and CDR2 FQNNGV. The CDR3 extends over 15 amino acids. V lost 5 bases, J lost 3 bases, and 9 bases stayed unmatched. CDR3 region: CASSAQGARDYEQYF. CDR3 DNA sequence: TGTGCCAGCAGCGCGCAGGGGGCCCGAGACTACGAGCAGTACTTC.

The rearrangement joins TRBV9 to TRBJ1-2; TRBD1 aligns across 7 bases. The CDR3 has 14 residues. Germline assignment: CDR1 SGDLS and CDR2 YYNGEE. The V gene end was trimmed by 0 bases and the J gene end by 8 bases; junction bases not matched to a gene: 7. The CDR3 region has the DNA TGTGCCAGCAGCGTAGAGGGGACAGACTTGGGCTACACCTTC. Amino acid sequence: CASSVEGTDLGYTF.

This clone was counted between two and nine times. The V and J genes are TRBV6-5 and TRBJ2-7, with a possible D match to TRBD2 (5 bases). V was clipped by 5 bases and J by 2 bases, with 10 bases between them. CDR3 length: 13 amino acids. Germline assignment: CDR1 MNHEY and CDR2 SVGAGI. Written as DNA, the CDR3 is TGTGCCAGCAGTACGGGAATCACCTACGAGCAGTACTTC. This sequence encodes CASSTGITYEQYF.

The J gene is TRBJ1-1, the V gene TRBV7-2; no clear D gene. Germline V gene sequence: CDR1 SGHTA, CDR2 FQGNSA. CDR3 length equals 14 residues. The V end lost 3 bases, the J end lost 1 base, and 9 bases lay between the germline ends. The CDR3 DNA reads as TGTGCCAGCAGCTTCCTAGCCGGGAACACTGAAGCTTTCTTT. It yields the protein CASSFLAGNTEAFF.

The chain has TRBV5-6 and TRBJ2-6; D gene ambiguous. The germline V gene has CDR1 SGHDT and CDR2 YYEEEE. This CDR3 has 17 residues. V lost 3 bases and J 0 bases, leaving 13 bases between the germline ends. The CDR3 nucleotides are TGTGCCAGCAGCTGGCTGAGCGCCGACTCTGGGGCCAACGTCCTGACTTTC. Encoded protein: CASSWLSADSGANVLTF.

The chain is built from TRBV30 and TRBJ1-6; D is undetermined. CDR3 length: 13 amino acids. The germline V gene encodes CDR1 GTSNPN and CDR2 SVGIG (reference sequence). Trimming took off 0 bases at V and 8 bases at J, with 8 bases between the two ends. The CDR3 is CAWSVPVYSPLHF. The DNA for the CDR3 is TGTGCCTGGAGTGTACCAGTGTATTCACCCCTCCACTTT.

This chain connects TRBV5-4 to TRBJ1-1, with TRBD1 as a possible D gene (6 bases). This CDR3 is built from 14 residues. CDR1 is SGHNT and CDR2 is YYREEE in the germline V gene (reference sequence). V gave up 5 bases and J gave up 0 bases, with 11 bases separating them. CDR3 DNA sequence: TGTGCCAGCAGACACGGGGACATGAACACTGAAGCTTTCTTT. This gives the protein CASRHGDMNTEAFF.

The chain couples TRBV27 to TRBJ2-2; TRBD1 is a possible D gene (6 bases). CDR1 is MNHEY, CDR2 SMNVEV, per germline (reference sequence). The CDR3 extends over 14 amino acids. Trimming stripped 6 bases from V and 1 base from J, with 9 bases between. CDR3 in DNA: TGTGCCAGCAGATCACAGGGGAACACCGGGGAGCTGTTTTTT. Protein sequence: CASRSQGNTGELFF.

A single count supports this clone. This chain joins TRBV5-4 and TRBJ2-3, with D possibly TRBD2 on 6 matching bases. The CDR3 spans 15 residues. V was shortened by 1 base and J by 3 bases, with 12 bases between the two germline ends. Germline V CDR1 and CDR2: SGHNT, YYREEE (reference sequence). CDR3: CASSLSGGWTDTQYF. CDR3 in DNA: TGTGCCAGCAGCTTGTCAGGAGGGTGGACAGATACGCAGTATTTT. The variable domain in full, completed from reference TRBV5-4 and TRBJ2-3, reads ETGVTQSPTHLIKTRGQQVTLRCSSQSGHNTVSWYQQALGQGPQFIFQYYREEENGRGNFPPRFSGLQFPNYSSELNVNALELDDSALYLCASSLSGGWTDTQYFGPGTRLTVL.

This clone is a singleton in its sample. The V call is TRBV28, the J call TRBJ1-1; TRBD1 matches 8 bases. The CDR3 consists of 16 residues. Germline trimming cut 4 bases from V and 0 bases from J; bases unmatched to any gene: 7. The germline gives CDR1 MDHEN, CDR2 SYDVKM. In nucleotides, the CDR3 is TGTGCCAGCAGTTGGACAGGGCCTCGATTGAACACTGAAGCTTTCTTT. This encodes CASSWTGPRLNTEAFF.